These 7 T cell receptor beta chains were all obtained from the same sample, sequenced in a study of blood T cells in healthy people across ages. A second PCR of roughly 7 to 11 cycles used a sample-barcoded 5' primer and a J-beta primer mix. TCRdb reanalysed the 5' RACE reads using MiXCR and keeps one entry per CDR3 protein. The sample holds approximately 600,000 distinct CDR3 sequences, approximately 59% seen once. The source material was blood. The receptors derive from a man in his 60s in good health.

A few counts support this clonotype. The rearrangement uses TRBV29-1 and TRBJ1-1; D remains unclear. Germline CDR1 is SQVTM and CDR2 is ANQGSEA. The germline V and J ends were trimmed by 5 bases and 7 bases, with 20 bases remaining between them. This CDR3 comprises 14 residues. DNA of the CDR3: TGCAGCGTTCTCTTCGGGGTCAGGTCCTTTGAAGCTTTCTTT. It is translated as CSVLFGVRSFEAFF.

The genes are TRBV24-1 and TRBJ2-1; 9 positions match TRBD1. The DNA end favors TRBJ2-7, so the J call may be wrong. This CDR3 is 16 amino acids long. From germline, CDR1 is KGHDR and CDR2 SFDVKD. The CDR3 DNA reads as TGTGCCACCAGTGATATCAGGACAGGGGAGAACAATGAGCAGTACTTC. Protein sequence: CATSDIRTGENNEQYF.

The chain employs TRBV6-1 and TRBJ1-2; the D gene is possibly TRBD1 (5 bases). This CDR3 has 13 residues. Germline V CDR1 and CDR2: MNHNS, SASEGT. V was trimmed by 6 bases and J by 6 bases, leaving 14 bases between them. CDR3 coding DNA: TGTGCCAGCAGCGCCGGGACGGATAATGGCTACACCTTC. It specifies CASSAGTDNGYTF.

This clonotype was counted only a few times. The J gene is TRBJ2-1, the V gene TRBV20-1, with a tentative D call TRBD2 (5 bases). CDR1 and CDR2 from the germline V gene are DFQATT and SNEGSKA (reference sequence). CDR3 length: 10 amino acids. The V gene lost 6 bases and the J gene lost 9 bases, with 9 bases spanning the gap. The DNA of the CDR3 is TGCAGTGCCCTAGCAAGTGAGCAGTTCTTC. As protein: CSALASEQFF.

This clonotype showed up many times. The CDR3 spells CSARFLSTDTQYF. CDR3 in DNA: TGCAGTGCTAGATTCCTTAGCACAGATACGCAGTATTTT. This chain uses TRBV20-1 with TRBJ2-3; D is ambiguous. This CDR3 comprises 13 residues. The V and J ends lost 2 bases and 0 bases respectively, with 6 bases between them. Germline V gives CDR1 DFQATT, CDR2 SNEGSKA (reference sequence).

This clonotype appeared a single time. This chain links TRBV5-6 with TRBJ1-1; a possible D gene is TRBD1 (6 bases). Germline CDR1 is SGHDT and CDR2 is YYEEEE. Trimming removed 5 bases at V and 6 bases at J, with 14 bases between. The CDR3 runs to 13 residues. Here the CDR3 DNA reads TGTGCCAGCAGTTACCCGGGGGGCGCTGAAGCTTTCTTT. It encodes CASSYPGGAEAFF.

V gene TRBV12-3 or TRBV12-4 combines with J gene TRBJ2-1; D may be TRBD2 (6 bases). This CDR3 has 12 amino acids. Trimming cost V 5 bases and J 8 bases, with 10 bases left between them. CDR3 nucleotides: TGTGCCAGCAGTCTCGGGGGTCATGAGCAGTTCTTC. Its protein product is CASSLGGHEQFF.